This T cell receptor (beta chain) was recovered during a study of blood T cell repertoires in COVID-19. The wider study: Sources were T cells, B-cell-depleted T cells, or PBMCs; the material itself was cDNA or gDNA.

This clone was detected a few times. The CDR3 contains 14 residues. Deletions cut 5 bases from V and 9 bases from J, with 17 bases between. From germline, CDR1 is MDHEN and CDR2 SYDVKM. Using immunoSEQ multiplex PCR, the repertoire was profiled, and TCRdb retains in-frame clones only, with some absent. In the table there are about 28,000 clones, around 90% of which are singletons. The sequence was collected from a man aged 55 to 70 with active COVID-19. The chain employs TRBV28 and TRBJ1-5; D call uncertain. Specimen: peripheral blood. The CDR3 spells CASSPDPSRVPQHF. Written as DNA, the CDR3 is TGTGCCAGCAGTCCCGACCCCTCACGGGTGCCCCAGCATTTT.